The T cell receptor (beta chain) under discussion was sequenced for a study of blood T cell repertoires in COVID-19. Study background: T cells, B-cell-depleted T cells, or PBMCs provided the cDNA or gDNA that served as material.

The data were produced by immunoSEQ multiplex PCR, yet TCRdb's version contains in-frame clones alone and is incomplete. The sample records more than 300,000 clones, more than 70% being singletons. The CDR3 extends over 16 amino acids. V was pared by 0 bases and J by 0 bases, with 2 bases of the junction left unmatched. The germline V gene encodes CDR1 SGHRS and CDR2 YFSETQ. The J gene is TRBJ1-5, the V gene TRBV5-1; 8 bases align to TRBD1. The receptor was derived from a woman in her seventies with COVID-19, enrolled during active disease. Sequenced input: peripheral blood. The CDR3 DNA follows: TGCGCCAGCAGCTTGGGGGACAGGAATAGCAATCAGCCCCAGCATTTT. Amino acids: CASSLGDRNSNQPQHF.